The entry below describes one TCR beta chain. Its antigen remains unidentified. The record originates from a study of cytomegalovirus exposure and HLA in healthy donors. Notes on the study in general: Rare TCR sequences predominated, though certain public TCRs were found in many donors. In a later analysis, V- and J-gene trimming of beta chains associated with a DCLRE1C missense variant, replicated independently.

V was pared by 1 base and J by 7 bases, with 5 bases between. Germline loops: CDR1 SGHTA, CDR2 FQGTGA. The CDR3 length is 12 residues. The primer mix had 60 Vbeta and 13 Jbeta primers. Data came from immunoSEQ multiplex PCR; TCRdb stores just in-frame clones and leaves some out. The sample records 150,000 to 200,000 clones, under 85% being singletons. Sequenced input: PBMCs. This clonotype was obtained from a female donor in good health and CMV-seronegative. This chain links TRBV7-3 with TRBJ2-1, with D unclear. The CDR3: CASSLKRNEQFF. In DNA, the CDR3 is TGTGCCAGCAGCTTAAAGAGGAATGAGCAGTTCTTC.